The 21 T cell receptor beta chains in this list originate from one sample, sequenced in a study of T cells in Graves' hyperthyroidism and ophthalmopathy (dated by TCRdb to the late 2010s). Library preparation was by multiplex PCR. The sequencer listed for this sample is Illumina HiSeq 2000. The TCR beta CDR3 regions were amplified from RNA transcripts. The first round of RT-PCR for the TCR CDR3 was performed with the HTBI primer set and the Qiagen OneStep RT-PCR kit. TCRdb applied fastp at Q25 and MiXCR to the public reads, then kept only in-frame beta chains. Every distinct CDR3 protein forms one entry, paired with its most common genes and DNA. This sample comprises almost 600,000 distinct CDR3 sequences, more than 11% of them detected only once. 5.5% to 7.5% of the sample is in the top ten clones. Specimen: blood. The receptors stem from a woman between 25 and 40 years old with Graves' hyperthyroidism that later progressed to Graves' ophthalmopathy.

This clonotype was detected only a few times. At one end the junction does not follow the germline gene, possibly because of a read error. The V and J genes are TRBV4-3 and TRBJ2-6, with a possible D match to TRBD1 (5 bases). Germline V gene sequence: CDR1 LGHNA, CDR2 YSLEER. The CDR3 is 13 amino acids. CDR3 sequence: CASSLTGANALTF. DNA for the CDR3: TGCGCCAGCAGCCTGACTGGGGCCAACGCCCTGACTTTC.

Worth noting for this clonotype: A much larger clone sits a single nucleotide away, making a read error possible. The chain recombines TRBV5-1 with TRBJ2-5; 8 nucleotides line up with TRBD2. CDR1 is SGHRS, CDR2 YFSETQ, per germline. The CDR3 contains 16 residues. The ends lost 2 bases at V and 2 bases at J; junction bases unmatched: 8. The CDR3 sequence: CASSFFVLAGQETQYF. For the CDR3, the DNA is TGCGCCAGCAGCTTCTTCGTCTTAGCGGGGCAAGAGACCCAGTACTTC.

This clonotype was counted many times. The chain employs TRBV11-2 and TRBJ2-5, with 9 nucleotides matching TRBD1. The CDR3 runs 16 residues. CDR1 is SGHAT, CDR2 FQNNGV, per germline. V was clipped by 4 bases and J by 5 bases; unmatched bases: 11. The CDR3 is CASSSGGQGTGETQYF. As DNA, the CDR3 is TGTGCCAGCAGCTCGGGCGGACAGGGGACAGGGGAGACCCAGTACTTC.

The chain has TRBV20-1 and TRBJ2-7; TRBD1 matches at 9 bases. V trimming: 1 base; J trimming: 5 bases; junction bases outside the gene matches: 18. The CDR3 extends over 18 amino acids. CDR1 DFQATT and CDR2 SNEGSKA come from the germline V gene (reference sequence). Here the CDR3 DNA reads TGCAGTGCTAGAGCCGGACAGGGGTCTTTAACTAGACTACACGAGCAGTACTTC. It yields the protein CSARAGQGSLTRLHEQYF.

This chain connects TRBV15 to TRBJ1-3, with D maybe TRBD1 (5 bases). Germline CDR1 and CDR2: LNHNV and YYDKDF (reference sequence). Trimming cost V 0 bases and J 2 bases, with 8 bases left between them. The CDR3 sequence is 15 residues long. The CDR3 DNA follows: TGTGCCACCAGCAGAGACAGGGTTCCTGGAAACACCATATATTTT. This sequence encodes CATSRDRVPGNTIYF.

The V call is TRBV19, the J call TRBJ2-2; 7 bases are shared with TRBD2. The length of the CDR3 is 16 residues. V lost 4 bases and J lost 0; bases outside the gene matches: 5. From germline, CDR1 is LNHDA and CDR2 SQIVND (reference sequence). This CDR3 reads CASSTGGGSNTGELFF. CDR3 nucleotide sequence: TGTGCCAGTAGTACGGGGGGAGGATCGAACACCGGGGAGCTGTTTTTT.

The V call is TRBV5-4, the J call TRBJ2-2; no firm D call. The germline V and J ends were trimmed by 4 bases and 4 bases, with 14 bases remaining between them. The CDR3 consists of 15 residues. Per the germline V gene, CDR1 is SGHNT and CDR2 is YYREEE (reference sequence). DNA for the CDR3: TGTGCCAGCAGCCGGACCGGAGAGTCCACCGGGGAGCTGTTTTTT. As protein: CASSRTGESTGELFF.

This clonotype was counted at least ten times. The J gene is TRBJ1-5, the V gene TRBV6-2 or TRBV6-3; D remains ambiguous. Trimming took off 2 bases at V and 0 bases at J, with 20 bases between the two ends. The CDR3 spans 19 residues. CDR1 and CDR2 from the germline V gene are MNHEY and SVGEGT. The CDR3 reads CASSYTPDAPLPSNQPQHF. DNA of the CDR3: TGTGCCAGCAGTTACACCCCCGACGCGCCATTGCCTAGCAATCAGCCCCAGCATTTT.

The chain couples TRBV5-5 to TRBJ2-7; D gene unclear. V lost 1 base to trimming and J lost 3 bases, with 14 bases between them. CDR1 is SGHKS and CDR2 is YYEKEE in the germline V gene (reference sequence). The CDR3 consists of 15 residues. As DNA, the CDR3 is TGTGCCAGCAGCTTGTTTCCCGGACCCCTCTACGAGCAGTACTTC. It translates to CASSLFPGPLYEQYF.

This clonotype has at least ten counts. The chain is built from TRBV2 and TRBJ2-5; TRBD2 agrees at 7 bases. The CDR3 runs to 13 residues. CDR1 and CDR2 (germline): SNHLY, FYNNEI. With 7 bases clipped from V and 5 bases from J, the junction kept 7 bases outside the gene matches. The CDR3 DNA reads TGTGCCAGCAAGGGAGGGGACGAGGAGACCCAGTACTTC. It codes for CASKGGDEETQYF.

This clonotype was observed many times. The chain uses TRBV13 and TRBJ2-7; D gene ambiguous. The germline CDR1 and CDR2 sequences are PRHDT and FYEKMQ (reference sequence). This CDR3 has 15 residues. Trimming pared 0 bases from V and 5 bases from J, leaving 14 bases between. CDR3 residues: CASSLGRPPSHEQYF. CDR3 coding DNA: TGTGCCAGCAGCTTAGGCAGGCCCCCGAGCCACGAGCAGTACTTC.

This clonotype was detected ten times or more. The genes are TRBV12-3 or TRBV12-4 and TRBJ1-2; D perhaps matches TRBD1 (6 bases). Deletions cut 7 bases from V and 7 bases from J, with 28 bases between. The CDR3 sequence is 17 residues long. For the CDR3, the DNA is TGTGCCAGCACCTTAGGGGGGGGGGCGCTGGGAGGGACTGGCTACACCTTC. Protein product: CASTLGGGALGGTGYTF.

This clonotype was observed many times. The CDR3 reads CASSLLTPDTGELFF. The CDR3 DNA is TGTGCCAGCAGCCTACTTACGCCCGACACCGGGGAGCTGTTTTTT. The chain has TRBV14 and TRBJ2-2; D not resolved. CDR1 is SGHDN and CDR2 is FVKESK in the germline V gene. Trimming shortened V by 4 bases and J by 3 bases, and 12 bases separated the two germline ends. The CDR3 runs 15 residues.

Many counts were recorded for this clonotype. This chain uses TRBV12-3 or TRBV12-4 with TRBJ2-3; D is uncertain. V was clipped by 4 bases and J by 0 bases, with 5 bases between them. This CDR3 region has 13 residues. The CDR3 bases are TGTGCCAGCAGTTCTGGTAGCACAGATACGCAGTATTTT. Protein product: CASSSGSTDTQYF.

This clonotype was seen repeatedly, ten times or more. The CDR3 is CASSQYRAGEQYF. CDR3 nucleotides: TGTGCCAGCAGCCAGTACAGGGCGGGCGAGCAGTACTTC. This chain uses TRBV14 with TRBJ2-7; possible D gene TRBD1, 6 bases. Trimming removed 3 bases at V and 6 bases at J, with 12 bases between. The CDR3 runs 13 residues. Germline CDR1 and CDR2: SGHDN and FVKESK.

In its sample, this clonotype was seen many times. The genes are TRBV2 and TRBJ1-1; TRBD1 matches 10 bases. This CDR3 spans 15 amino acids. With V trimmed by 6 bases and J by 3 bases, 7 bases remained unmatched. Germline loops: CDR1 SNHLY, CDR2 FYNNEI. Here the CDR3 DNA reads TGTGCCAGCAGGGAGGGACAGGGGTTAGACACTGAAGCTTTCTTT. Its translation: CASREGQGLDTEAFF. Filled out from reference TRBV2 and TRBJ1-1, the complete variable domain reads EPEVTQTPSHQVTQMGQEVILRCVPISNHLYFYWYRQILGQKVEFLVSFYNNEISEKSEIFDDQFSVERPDGSNFTLKIRSTKLEDSAMYFCASREGQGLDTEAFFGQGTRLTVV.

The V call is TRBV9, the J call TRBJ1-5; no clear D gene. The CDR3 length is 15 residues. The germline V gene encodes CDR1 SGDLS and CDR2 YYNGEE. Trimming shortened V by 0 bases and J by 6 bases, and 13 bases separated the two germline ends. CDR3 region: CASSVDGVASQPQHF. CDR3 nucleotide sequence: TGTGCCAGCAGCGTAGATGGGGTGGCGTCTCAGCCCCAGCATTTT.

This clonotype was counted many times. The chain carries TRBV7-2 and TRBJ1-2, with D possibly being TRBD1 (5 bases). CDR3 length: 13 amino acids. Germline V gene lookup returns CDR1 SGHTA and CDR2 FQGNSA. V was cut by 0 bases and J by 8 bases, with 10 bases left in between. As DNA, the CDR3 is TGTGCCAGCAGCTTAGCAGGGGAGGGCGGCTACACCTTC. Residues: CASSLAGEGGYTF.

At least ten counts were recorded for this clonotype. The chain links TRBV28 to TRBJ1-1; weak D call: TRBD1 (6 bases). Germline V gene sequence: CDR1 MDHEN, CDR2 SYDVKM. Trimming cost V 7 bases and J 4 bases, with 19 bases left between them. This CDR3 has 15 amino acids. The chain's CDR3 is CASTNSGGGRTEAFF. DNA of the CDR3: TGTGCCAGCACCAATTCCGGAGGGGGGCGCACTGAAGCTTTCTTT.

This clonotype was seen many times. The V and J genes are TRBV28 and TRBJ1-2; 12 bases match TRBD1. Germline CDR1 and CDR2: MDHEN and SYDVKM. The CDR3 sequence is 18 residues long. V was clipped by 5 bases and J by 6 bases; unmatched bases: 16. The CDR3 region is CASSPPGGTGGAFNGYTF. The CDR3 nucleotides are TGTGCCAGCAGTCCCCCTGGAGGGACAGGGGGCGCTTTTAATGGCTACACCTTC.

This clonotype was recorded at least ten times. The chain is built from TRBV18 and TRBJ1-5; D gene uncertain. Germline loops: CDR1 KGHSH, CDR2 LQKENI. The CDR3 loop spans 15 amino acids. The germline V and J ends were trimmed by 6 bases and 2 bases, with 14 bases remaining between them. In nucleotides, the CDR3 is TGTGCCAGCTCTTTTACGGGCGTAGGCAATCAGCCCCAGCATTTT. Its protein product is CASSFTGVGNQPQHF.